This T cell receptor beta chain was sequenced in a study of T cell changes during pregnancy in multiple sclerosis. V lost 6 bases, J lost 6 bases, and 7 bases stayed unmatched. Germline assignment: CDR1 SGHTA and CDR2 FQGNSA. The CDR3 loop spans 13 amino acids. Method: immunoSEQ multiplex PCR; TCRdb's copy keeps in-frame clones and lacks some. Counted here are some 70,000 clones, under 95% occurring once; the ten biggest clones make up 0.65% to 0.9%. The TCR sequence derives from a female donor with multiple sclerosis, enrolled in a pregnancy study. Here the sequenced sample was peripheral blood, taken in the second trimester of pregnancy. V is TRBV7-2 and J is TRBJ2-7; 8 bases line up with TRBD1. CDR3 sequence reads: CASSSDRVVEQYF. The CDR3 nucleotides are TGTGCCAGCAGTTCGGACAGGGTAGTCGAGCAGTACTTC.